What follows is one TCR beta chain and its context. The antigen remains unidentified. This entry comes from a study of cytomegalovirus exposure and HLA in healthy donors. General study results and limits: Clonal expansion was found to be greater in HLA-associated TCR beta chains than in equally common others in a later analysis. Fewer N-insertions (relative to the roughly 730-donor mean) were reportedly seen in an Asian-associated ancestry cluster in a later analysis.

V lost 4 bases and J lost 1; bases outside the gene matches: 17. There are 20 residues in the CDR3. CDR1 is SGHNT, CDR2 YENEEA, per germline. It was with 60 Vbeta and 13 Jbeta primers that the PCR ran. Using immunoSEQ multiplex PCR, the repertoire was profiled, and TCRdb retains in-frame clones only, with some absent. The sample lists roughly 100,000 clones; roughly a tenth were seen once. The chain carries TRBV11-3 and TRBJ2-3, with 10 bases aligning to TRBD2. Sequencing used PBMCs. The clonotype comes from a middle-aged man in good health and CMV-seropositive. CDR3 amino acids: CASSSFLAGVSTTGTDTQYF. CDR3 DNA: TGTGCCAGCAGCTCCTTTCTAGCGGGAGTTTCTACTACTGGCACAGATACGCAGTATTTT.